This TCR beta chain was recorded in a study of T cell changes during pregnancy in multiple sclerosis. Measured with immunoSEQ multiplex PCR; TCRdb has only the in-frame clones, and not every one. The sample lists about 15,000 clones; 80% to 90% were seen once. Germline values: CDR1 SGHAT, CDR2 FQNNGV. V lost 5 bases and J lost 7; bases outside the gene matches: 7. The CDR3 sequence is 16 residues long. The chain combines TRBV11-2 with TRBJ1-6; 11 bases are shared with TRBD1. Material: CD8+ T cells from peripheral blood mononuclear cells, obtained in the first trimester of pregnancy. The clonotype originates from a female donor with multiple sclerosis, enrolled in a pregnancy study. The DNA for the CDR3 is TGTGCCAGCAGCGGCCGGACAGGGGGCGCGAATTCACCCCTCCACTTT. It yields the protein CASSGRTGGANSPLHF.